This T cell receptor (beta chain) was identified during a study of blood T cell repertoires in COVID-19. About the research overall: Collection of acute and convalescent COVID-19 samples took place in the United States, Italy and Spain. T cells, B-cell-depleted T cells, or PBMCs supplied cDNA or gDNA.

In the authors' workflow: Amplified reference gene primers provided the basis for estimating nucleated cell counts. Here immunoSEQ multiplex PCR was the method, and the copy in TCRdb shows in-frame clones only, minus some. V, J and clone size are those of that table, while D and trimming were read from the DNA. The data contain about 180,000 clones, around 87% of them singletons. V was clipped by 5 bases and J by 3 bases; unmatched bases: 12. Per germline, CDR1 MNHEY and CDR2 SMNVEV (reference sequence). The length of the CDR3 is 16 residues. The TCR originated in a man aged 40-50 years with active or convalescent COVID-19. Specimen: peripheral blood. The chain recombines TRBV27 with TRBJ2-5; 7 nucleotides match TRBD2. The CDR3 spells CASSLTSLGREETQYF. The CDR3 DNA is TGTGCCAGCAGTCTTACTAGCTTAGGGAGGGAAGAGACCCAGTACTTC.